The 3 T cell receptor beta chains in this list originate from one sample, sequenced in a study of blood T cell repertoires in COVID-19. Produced via immunoSEQ multiplex PCR; TCRdb's table is partial and in-frame only. The repertoire includes under 200,000 clones, around 83% of them detected once, and 5.5% to 8.5% sits in the top ten. The source material was peripheral blood. The receptors originated from a woman at least 80 years old in a cohort sampled during active or convalescent COVID-19.

The chain links TRBV28 to TRBJ1-2; D perhaps matches TRBD1 (6 bases). The CDR3 consists of 16 residues. The V gene lost 2 bases and the J gene lost 7 bases, with 20 bases spanning the gap. Germline CDR1 reads MDHEN; CDR2 reads SYDVKM. DNA for the CDR3: TGTGCCAGCAGTTTACGTGGAACAGGGCGATTGGGTGGCTACACCTTC. Translating it yields CASSLRGTGRLGGYTF.

Of note for this clone: This sample also contains other DNA sequences that code for the same CDR3. The rearrangement joins TRBV12-3 or TRBV12-4 to TRBJ1-1; D not resolved. V was trimmed by 3 bases and J by 5 bases, leaving 4 bases between them. The CDR3 length is 11 residues. DNA of the CDR3: TGTGCCAGCAGTTTTAGAACTGAAGCTTTCTTT. This gives the protein CASSFRTEAFF.

This chain connects TRBV6-6 to TRBJ1-3; the D gene is possibly TRBD1 (6 bases). Deletions cut 5 bases from V and 0 bases from J, with 17 bases between. From germline, CDR1 is MNHNY and CDR2 SVGAGI (reference sequence). The CDR3 is made up of 17 amino acids. The CDR3 loop is CASSQPGAGDSGNTIYF. The CDR3 DNA is TGTGCCAGCAGTCAACCAGGGGCCGGGGACTCTGGAAACACCATATATTTT.